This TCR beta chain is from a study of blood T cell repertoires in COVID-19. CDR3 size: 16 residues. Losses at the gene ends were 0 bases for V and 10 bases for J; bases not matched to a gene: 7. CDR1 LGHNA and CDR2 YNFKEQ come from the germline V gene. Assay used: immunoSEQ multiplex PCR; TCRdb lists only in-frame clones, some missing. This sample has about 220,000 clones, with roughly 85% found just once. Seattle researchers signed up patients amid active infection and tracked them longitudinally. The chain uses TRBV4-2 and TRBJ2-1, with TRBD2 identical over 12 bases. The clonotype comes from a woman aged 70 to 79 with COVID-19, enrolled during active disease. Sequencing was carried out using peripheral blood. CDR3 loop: CASSQEATSGGMEQFF. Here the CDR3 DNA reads TGTGCCAGCAGCCAAGAGGCGACTAGCGGGGGAATGGAGCAGTTCTTC.